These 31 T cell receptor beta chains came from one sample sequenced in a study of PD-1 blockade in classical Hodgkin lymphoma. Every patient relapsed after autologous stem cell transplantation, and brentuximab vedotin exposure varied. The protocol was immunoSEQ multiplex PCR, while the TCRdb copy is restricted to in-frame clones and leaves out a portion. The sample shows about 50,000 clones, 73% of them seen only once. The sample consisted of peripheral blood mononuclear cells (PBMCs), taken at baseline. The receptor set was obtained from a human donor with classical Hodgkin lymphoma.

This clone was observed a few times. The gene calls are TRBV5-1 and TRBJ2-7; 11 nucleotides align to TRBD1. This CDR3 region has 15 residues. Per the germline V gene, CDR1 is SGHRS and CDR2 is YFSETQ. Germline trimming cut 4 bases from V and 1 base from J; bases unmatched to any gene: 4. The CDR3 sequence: CASSEGTGGSYEQYF. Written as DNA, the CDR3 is TGCGCCAGCAGCGAGGGGACAGGGGGGTCCTACGAGCAGTACTTC.

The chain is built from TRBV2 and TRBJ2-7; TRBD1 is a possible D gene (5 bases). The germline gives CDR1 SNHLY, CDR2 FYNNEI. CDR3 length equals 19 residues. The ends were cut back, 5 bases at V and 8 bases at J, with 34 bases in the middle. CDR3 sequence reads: CASSLPVMGPELPTPKQYF. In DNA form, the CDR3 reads TGTGCCAGCAGTCTTCCCGTAATGGGGCCAGAACTTCCAACCCCAAAGCAGTACTTC.

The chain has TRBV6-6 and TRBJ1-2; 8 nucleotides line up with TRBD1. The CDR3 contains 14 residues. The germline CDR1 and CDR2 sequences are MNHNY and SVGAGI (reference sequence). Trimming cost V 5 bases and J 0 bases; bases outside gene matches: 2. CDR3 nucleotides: TGTGCCAGCAGTAGGACAGGGTCTAACTATGGCTACACCTTC. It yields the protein CASSRTGSNYGYTF.

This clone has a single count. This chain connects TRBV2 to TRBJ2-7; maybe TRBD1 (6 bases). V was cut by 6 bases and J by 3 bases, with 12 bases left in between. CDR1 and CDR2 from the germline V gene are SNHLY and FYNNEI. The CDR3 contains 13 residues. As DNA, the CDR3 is TGTGCCAGCAGGTGGACAGAGAACTACGAGCAGTACTTC. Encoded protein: CASRWTENYEQYF.

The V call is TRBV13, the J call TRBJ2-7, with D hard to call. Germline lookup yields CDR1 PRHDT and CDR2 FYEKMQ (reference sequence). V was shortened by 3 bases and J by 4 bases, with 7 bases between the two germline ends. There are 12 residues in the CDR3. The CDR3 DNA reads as TGTGCCAGCAGCTTCAAGGAGTACGAGCAGTACTTC. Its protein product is CASSFKEYEQYF.

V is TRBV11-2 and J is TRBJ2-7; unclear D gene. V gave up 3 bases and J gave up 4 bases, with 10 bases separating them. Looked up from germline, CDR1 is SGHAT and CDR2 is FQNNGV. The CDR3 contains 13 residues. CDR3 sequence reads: CASSFGQGYEQYF. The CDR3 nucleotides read TGTGCCAGCAGCTTCGGTCAAGGGTACGAGCAGTACTTC.

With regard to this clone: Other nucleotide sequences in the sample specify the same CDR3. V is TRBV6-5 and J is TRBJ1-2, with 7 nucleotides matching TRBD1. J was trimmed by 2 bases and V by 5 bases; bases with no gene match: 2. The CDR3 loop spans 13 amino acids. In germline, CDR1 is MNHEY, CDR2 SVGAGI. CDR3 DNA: TGTGCCAGCAGTCCGACAGGGAACTATGGCTACACCTTC. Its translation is CASSPTGNYGYTF.

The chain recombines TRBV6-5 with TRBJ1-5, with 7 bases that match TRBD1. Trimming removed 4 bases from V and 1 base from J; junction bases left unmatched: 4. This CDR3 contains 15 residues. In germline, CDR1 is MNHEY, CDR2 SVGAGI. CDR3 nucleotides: TGTGCCAGCAGTTCAGACAGGGAGAGCAATCAGCCCCAGCATTTT. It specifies CASSSDRESNQPQHF.

The CDR3 DNA reads as TGTGCCAGCAGCTTAGCTGGCCCAAGGGAGCAGTACTTC. Translated: CASSLAGPREQYF. J is TRBJ2-7 and V is TRBV11-3; no clear D. The CDR3 has 13 residues. The V gene lost 1 base and the J gene lost 7 bases, with 11 bases spanning the gap. The germline CDR1 and CDR2 sequences are SGHNT and YENEEA.

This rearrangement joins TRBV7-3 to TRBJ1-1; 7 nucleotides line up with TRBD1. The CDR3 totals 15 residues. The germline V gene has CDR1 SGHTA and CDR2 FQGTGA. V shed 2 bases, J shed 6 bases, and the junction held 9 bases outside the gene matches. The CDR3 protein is CASSLYGTDGAEAFF. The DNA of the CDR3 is TGTGCCAGCAGCTTATATGGGACAGACGGGGCTGAAGCTTTCTTT.

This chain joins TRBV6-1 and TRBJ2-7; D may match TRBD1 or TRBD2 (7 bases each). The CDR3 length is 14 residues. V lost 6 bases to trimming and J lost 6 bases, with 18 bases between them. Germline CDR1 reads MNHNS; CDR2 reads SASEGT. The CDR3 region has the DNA TGTGCCAGCAGCCCATTGCAGGGGGGGCTCGAGCAGTACTTC. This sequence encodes CASSPLQGGLEQYF.

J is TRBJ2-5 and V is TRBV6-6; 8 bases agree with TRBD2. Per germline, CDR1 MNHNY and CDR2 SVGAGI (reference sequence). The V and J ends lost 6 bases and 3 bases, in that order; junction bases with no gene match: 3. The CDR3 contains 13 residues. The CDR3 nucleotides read TGTGCCAGCAGGGGTAGCGGGGAAGAGACCCAGTACTTC. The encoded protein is CASRGSGEETQYF.

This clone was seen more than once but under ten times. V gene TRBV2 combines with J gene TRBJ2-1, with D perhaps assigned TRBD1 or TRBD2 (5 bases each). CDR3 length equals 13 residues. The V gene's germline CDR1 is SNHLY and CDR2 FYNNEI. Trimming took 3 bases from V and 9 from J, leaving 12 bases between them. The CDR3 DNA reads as TGTGCCAGCAGTGACGGGGCGGTCCGTGAGCAGTTCTTC. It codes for CASSDGAVREQFF.

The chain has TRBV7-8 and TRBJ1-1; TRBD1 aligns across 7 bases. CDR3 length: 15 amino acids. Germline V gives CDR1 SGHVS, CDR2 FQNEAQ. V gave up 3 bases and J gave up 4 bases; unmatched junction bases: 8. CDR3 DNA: TGTGCCAGCAGCTTTGCGACAGGGCGGAGCACTGAAGCTTTCTTT. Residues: CASSFATGRSTEAFF.

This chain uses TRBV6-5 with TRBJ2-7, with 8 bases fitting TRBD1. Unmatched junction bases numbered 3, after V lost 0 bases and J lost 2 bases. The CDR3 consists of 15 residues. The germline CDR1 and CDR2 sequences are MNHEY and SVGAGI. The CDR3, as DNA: TGTGCCAGCAGTTACTCTCCAGGGGGCACCTACGAGCAGTACTTC. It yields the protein CASSYSPGGTYEQYF.

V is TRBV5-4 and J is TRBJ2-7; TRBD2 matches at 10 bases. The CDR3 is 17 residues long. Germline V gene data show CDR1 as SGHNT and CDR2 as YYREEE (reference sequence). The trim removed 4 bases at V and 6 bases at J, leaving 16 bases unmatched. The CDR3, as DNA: TGTGCCAGCAGCCCACCCACAACAACTAGCGGGACCCTCGAGCAGTACTTC. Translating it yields CASSPPTTTSGTLEQYF.

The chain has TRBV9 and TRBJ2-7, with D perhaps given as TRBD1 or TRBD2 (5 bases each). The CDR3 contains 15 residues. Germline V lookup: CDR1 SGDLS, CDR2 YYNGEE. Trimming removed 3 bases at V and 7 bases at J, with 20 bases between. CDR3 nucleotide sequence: TGTGCCAGCAGCGCCGGGGACGGGGTTATAGGGGAGCAGTACTTC. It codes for CASSAGDGVIGEQYF.

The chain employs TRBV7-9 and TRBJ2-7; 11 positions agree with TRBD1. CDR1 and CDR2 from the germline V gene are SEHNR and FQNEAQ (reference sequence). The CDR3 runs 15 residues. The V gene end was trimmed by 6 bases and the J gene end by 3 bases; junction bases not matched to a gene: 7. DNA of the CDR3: TGTGCCAGCAGTTCGGACAGGGGGCCGATCTACGAGCAGTACTTC. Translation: CASSSDRGPIYEQYF.

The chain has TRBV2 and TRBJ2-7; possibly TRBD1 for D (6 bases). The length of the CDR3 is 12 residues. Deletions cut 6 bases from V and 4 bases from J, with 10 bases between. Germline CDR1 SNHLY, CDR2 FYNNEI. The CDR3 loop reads CASRSGAYEQYF. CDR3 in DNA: TGTGCCAGCAGGTCAGGGGCGTACGAGCAGTACTTC. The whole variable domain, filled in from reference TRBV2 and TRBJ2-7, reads EPEVTQTPSHQVTQMGQEVILRCVPISNHLYFYWYRQILGQKVEFLVSFYNNEISEKSEIFDDQFSVERPDGSNFTLKIRSTKLEDSAMYFCASRSGAYEQYFGPGTRLTVT.

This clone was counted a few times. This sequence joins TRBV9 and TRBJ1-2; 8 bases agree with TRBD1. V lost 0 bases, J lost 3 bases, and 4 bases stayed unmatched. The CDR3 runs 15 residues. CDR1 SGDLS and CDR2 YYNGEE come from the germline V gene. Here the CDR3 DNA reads TGTGCCAGCAGCGTAGCAACAGGGGGGCACTATGGCTACACCTTC. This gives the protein CASSVATGGHYGYTF.

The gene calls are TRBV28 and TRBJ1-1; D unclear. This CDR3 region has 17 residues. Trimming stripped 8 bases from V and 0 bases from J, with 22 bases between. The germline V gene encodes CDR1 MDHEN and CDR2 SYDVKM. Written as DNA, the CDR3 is TGTGCCAGCGCGAACTTCCTCTCGACTATCCTGAACACTGAAGCTTTCTTT. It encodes CASANFLSTILNTEAFF. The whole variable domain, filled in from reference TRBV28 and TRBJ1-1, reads DVKVTQSSRYLVKRTGEKVFLECVQDMDHENMFWYRQDPGLGLRLIYFSYDVKMKEKGDIPEGYSVSREKKERFSLILESASTNQTSMYLCASANFLSTILNTEAFFGQGTRLTVV.

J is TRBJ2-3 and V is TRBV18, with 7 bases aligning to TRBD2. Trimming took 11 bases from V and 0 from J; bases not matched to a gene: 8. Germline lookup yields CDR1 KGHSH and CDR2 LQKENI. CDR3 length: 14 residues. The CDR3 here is CAVTGGPSTDTQYF. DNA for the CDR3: TGTGCCGTCACGGGAGGCCCAAGCACAGATACGCAGTATTTT. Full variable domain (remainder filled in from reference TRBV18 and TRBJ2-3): NAGVMQNPRHLVRRRGQEARLRCSPMKGHSHVYWYRQLPEEGLKFMVYLQKENIIDESGMPKERFSAEFPKEGPSILRIQQVVRGDSAAYFCAVTGGPSTDTQYFGPGTRLTVL.

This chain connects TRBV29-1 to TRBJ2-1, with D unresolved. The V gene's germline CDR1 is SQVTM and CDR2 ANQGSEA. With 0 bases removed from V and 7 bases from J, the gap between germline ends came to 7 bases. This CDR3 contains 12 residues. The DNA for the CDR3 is TGCAGCGTTGAAGATGGGGTGAATGAGCAGTTCTTC. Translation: CSVEDGVNEQFF.

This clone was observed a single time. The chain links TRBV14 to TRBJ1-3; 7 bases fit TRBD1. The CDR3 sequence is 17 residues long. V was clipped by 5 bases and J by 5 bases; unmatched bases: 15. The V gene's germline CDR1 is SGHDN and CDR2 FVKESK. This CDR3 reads CASSADKGAFSRNTIYF. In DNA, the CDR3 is TGTGCCAGCAGCGCCGACAAGGGGGCGTTTTCAAGAAACACCATATATTTT.

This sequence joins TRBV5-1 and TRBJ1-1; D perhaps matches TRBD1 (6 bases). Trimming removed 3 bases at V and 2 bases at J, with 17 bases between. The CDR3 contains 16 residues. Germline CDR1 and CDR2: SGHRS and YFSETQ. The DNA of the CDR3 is TGCGCCAGCAGCTACACCTCGACAGGCTTAAACACTGAAGCTTTCTTT. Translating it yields CASSYTSTGLNTEAFF. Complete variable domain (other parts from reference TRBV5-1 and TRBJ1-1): KAGVTQTPRYLIKTRGQQVTLSCSPISGHRSVSWYQQTPGQGLQFLFEYFSETQRNKGNFPGRFSGRQFSNSRSEMNVSTLELGDSALYLCASSYTSTGLNTEAFFGQGTRLTVV.

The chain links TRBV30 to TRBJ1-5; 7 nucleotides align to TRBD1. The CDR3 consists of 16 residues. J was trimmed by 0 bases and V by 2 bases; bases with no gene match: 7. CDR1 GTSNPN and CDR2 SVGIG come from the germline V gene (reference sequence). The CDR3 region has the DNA TGTGCCTGGAGTCGGACAGGTCTTAATAGCAATCAGCCCCAGCATTTT. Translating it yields CAWSRTGLNSNQPQHF.

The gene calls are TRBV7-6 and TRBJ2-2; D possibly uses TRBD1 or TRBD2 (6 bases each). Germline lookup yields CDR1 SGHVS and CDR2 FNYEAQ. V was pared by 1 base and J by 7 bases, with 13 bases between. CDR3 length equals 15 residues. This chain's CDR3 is CASSLVTGAGGELFF. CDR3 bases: TGTGCCAGCAGCTTAGTAACGGGGGCCGGCGGGGAGCTGTTTTTT.

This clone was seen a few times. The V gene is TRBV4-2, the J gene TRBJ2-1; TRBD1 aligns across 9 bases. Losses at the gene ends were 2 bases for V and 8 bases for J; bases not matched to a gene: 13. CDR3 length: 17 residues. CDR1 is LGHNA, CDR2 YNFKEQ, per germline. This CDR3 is CASSQNPPDRGGYEQFF. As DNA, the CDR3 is TGTGCCAGCAGCCAAAATCCCCCGGACAGGGGTGGATATGAGCAGTTCTTC.

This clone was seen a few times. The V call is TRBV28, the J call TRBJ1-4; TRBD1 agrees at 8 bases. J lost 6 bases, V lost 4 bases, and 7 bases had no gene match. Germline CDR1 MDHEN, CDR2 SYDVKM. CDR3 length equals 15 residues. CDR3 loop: CASSSSGTGDEKLFF. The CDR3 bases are TGTGCCAGCAGTTCTTCCGGGACAGGTGATGAAAAACTGTTTTTT.

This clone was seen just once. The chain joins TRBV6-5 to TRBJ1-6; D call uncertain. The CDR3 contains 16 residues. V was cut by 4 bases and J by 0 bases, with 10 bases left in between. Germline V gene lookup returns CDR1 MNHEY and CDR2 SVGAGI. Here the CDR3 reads CASSFQPNSYNSPLHF. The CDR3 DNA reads TGTGCCAGCAGTTTCCAGCCAAACTCCTATAATTCACCCCTCCACTTT.

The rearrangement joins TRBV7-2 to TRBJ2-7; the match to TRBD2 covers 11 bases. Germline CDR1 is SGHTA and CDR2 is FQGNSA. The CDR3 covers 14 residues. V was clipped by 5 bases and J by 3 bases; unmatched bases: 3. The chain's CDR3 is CASSLTSGSYEQYF. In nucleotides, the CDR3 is TGTGCCAGCAGCCTCACTAGCGGGAGCTACGAGCAGTACTTC.